The 13 T cell receptor beta chains presented below share a single source sample, sequenced in a study of blood T cell repertoires in COVID-19. The method was immunoSEQ multiplex PCR; TCRdb's version includes in-frame clones alone and lacks a portion of them. The sample includes 400,000 to 500,000 clones, approximately 91% of them seen just once. Input material: PBMCs or T cells enriched from blood (not recorded which). These receptors all come from a woman under 30 who had been exposed to COVID-19.

V is TRBV5-1 and J is TRBJ2-7; TRBD1 matches 8 bases. The germline V gene has CDR1 SGHRS and CDR2 YFSETQ. CDR3 length: 15 amino acids. Trimming took 0 bases from V and 2 from J; bases not matched to a gene: 4. The CDR3 sequence is CASSLDGQGPYEQYF. The CDR3 DNA sequence: TGCGCCAGCAGCTTGGACGGACAGGGTCCCTACGAGCAGTACTTC.

The CDR3 DNA follows: TGTGCCAGCAGTTCACTAGGGGGGGGGAATTCACCCCTCCACTTT. As protein: CASSSLGGGNSPLHF. The chain links TRBV27 to TRBJ1-6, with TRBD1 as a possible D gene (6 bases). CDR1 is MNHEY and CDR2 is SMNVEV in the germline V gene (reference sequence). Trimming cost V 4 bases and J 7 bases, with 14 bases left between them. The CDR3 is 15 amino acids.

This chain uses TRBV19 with TRBJ1-2; no reliable D call. Germline values: CDR1 LNHDA, CDR2 SQIVND (reference sequence). Trimming stripped 5 bases from V and 1 base from J, with 14 bases between. The CDR3 is 15 amino acids. The CDR3 nucleotides are TGTGCCAGTAGTCTATACAGCGAGGGTAACTATGGCTACACCTTC. This gives the protein CASSLYSEGNYGYTF. The whole variable domain, filled in from reference TRBV19 and TRBJ1-2, reads DGGITQSPKYLFRKEGQNVTLSCEQNLNHDAMYWYRQDPGQGLRLIYYSQIVNDFQKGDIAEGYSVSREKKESFPLTVTSAQKNPTAFYLCASSLYSEGNYGYTFGSGTRLTVV.

This rearrangement joins TRBV25-1 to TRBJ1-4; D is ambiguous. Germline V gene sequence: CDR1 MGHDK, CDR2 SYGVNS. This CDR3 comprises 16 residues. Trimming stripped 8 bases from V and 0 bases from J, with 16 bases between. The CDR3 coding sequence is TGTGCCAGCCGTATGACAAGTACAACAACTAATGAAAAACTGTTTTTT. It is translated as CASRMTSTTTNEKLFF.

The chain has TRBV4-3 and TRBJ2-1; the D gene is possibly TRBD1 (5 bases). Trimming took 0 bases from V and 0 from J, leaving 12 bases between them. Germline-derived CDR1 and CDR2 are LGHNA and YSLEER. The CDR3 has 17 amino acids. The CDR3 nucleotides read TGCGCCAGCAGCCAAGACGTGACAGCGAGCTCCTACAATGAGCAGTTCTTC. It is translated as CASSQDVTASSYNEQFF.

DNA for the CDR3: TGTGCCAGCAGCGTAGTCCCCCCCACTAGCGGGACCTCCTACAATGAGCAGTTCTTC. Its translation is CASSVVPPTSGTSYNEQFF. The chain carries TRBV9 and TRBJ2-1; TRBD2 aligns across 10 bases. With V trimmed by 0 bases and J by 0 bases, 9 bases remained unmatched. Germline V gene data show CDR1 as SGDLS and CDR2 as YYNGEE. The CDR3 runs to 19 residues.

J is TRBJ1-2 and V is TRBV6-5; D remains unclear. The CDR3 contains 14 residues. Germline V gene lookup returns CDR1 MNHEY and CDR2 SVGAGI. The V end lost 5 bases, the J end lost 2 bases, and 12 bases lay between the germline ends. The CDR3 coding sequence is TGTGCCAGCAGTCCAATCCGGAGGAACTATGGCTACACCTTC. As protein: CASSPIRRNYGYTF.

The chain combines TRBV6-5 with TRBJ1-4; 10 nucleotides match TRBD1. The CDR3 is 15 residues long. CDR1 and CDR2 from the germline V gene are MNHEY and SVGAGI. Losses at the gene ends were 0 bases for V and 8 bases for J; bases not matched to a gene: 3. This chain's CDR3 is CASSYSWTGGEKLFF. The CDR3 DNA follows: TGTGCCAGCAGTTACTCTTGGACAGGGGGGGAAAAACTGTTTTTT.

The chain uses TRBV7-9 and TRBJ2-5, with a possible D match to TRBD2 (6 bases). The CDR3 contains 14 residues. V lost 5 bases and J lost 4, with 14 bases in between. CDR1 SEHNR and CDR2 FQNEAQ come from the germline V gene (reference sequence). The CDR3 spells CASSPGGVVETQYF. CDR3 bases: TGTGCCAGCAGCCCCGGGGGTGTAGTAGAGACCCAGTACTTC.

J is TRBJ1-2 and V is TRBV28, with D perhaps TRBD1 (6 bases). Looked up from germline, CDR1 is MDHEN and CDR2 is SYDVKM. CDR3 length: 11 amino acids. V was clipped by 7 bases and J by 6 bases, with 9 bases between them. Here the CDR3 reads CASMGANGYTF. CDR3 sequence (DNA): TGTGCCAGCATGGGGGCGAATGGCTACACCTTC.

J is TRBJ2-3 and V is TRBV5-1; 8 nucleotides line up with TRBD1. This CDR3 comprises 15 residues. V was pared by 4 bases and J by 6 bases, with 10 bases of the junction left unmatched. From germline, CDR1 is SGHRS and CDR2 YFSETQ. The CDR3: CASSVQDRERDTQYF. CDR3 sequence (DNA): TGCGCCAGCAGCGTCCAGGACAGGGAGAGGGATACGCAGTATTTT.

V is TRBV4-1 and J is TRBJ2-7; D remains unclear. This CDR3 has 14 residues. V lost 2 bases, J lost 3 bases, and 11 bases lay in between. From germline, CDR1 is MGHRA and CDR2 YSYEKL. CDR3 in amino acids: CASSQTSEIYEQYF. The CDR3 DNA sequence: TGCGCCAGCAGCCAAACCTCCGAGATCTACGAGCAGTACTTC.

The chain links TRBV18 to TRBJ1-3, with a weak D call TRBD1 (5 bases). The CDR3 is 13 amino acids. Germline values: CDR1 KGHSH, CDR2 LQKENI. V lost 4 bases and J lost 3, with 7 bases in between. The CDR3 DNA is TGTGCCAGCTCACAGGGGTTTGGAAACACCATATATTTT. It yields the protein CASSQGFGNTIYF.